This T cell receptor beta chain was profiled in a study of STAT5B mutations in CD4+ large granular lymphocyte leukemia. The study, taken as a whole, reports: Patient CD4-sorted repertoires looked more clonal than healthy CD4+ repertoires, even without putative leukemic clones. Data were not HLA-matched across samples.

CDR3 length: 13 residues. The junction had 6 bases not matched to a gene; V was cut back by 4 bases and J by 9 bases. In germline, CDR1 is LNHDA, CDR2 SQIVND (reference sequence). Note on this clone: Its specificity is unknown.

This table comes from immunoSEQ multiplex PCR, and its TCRdb copy is limited to in-frame clones, with some not included. The sample consists of fewer than 45,000 clones, 80% to 90% of them appearing once. J is TRBJ2-1 and V is TRBV19, with 7 bases fitting TRBD1. The sequencing sample was made of CD4+ T cells from blood buffy coats. This TCR was recovered from a human donor in good health. Here the CDR3 reads CASSTWTGSEQFF. CDR3 nucleotide sequence: TGTGCCAGTAGTACCTGGACAGGCAGTGAGCAGTTCTTC.